This T cell receptor (beta chain) originates from a study of blood T cell repertoires in COVID-19. Looking at the study overall: The study drew acute and convalescent COVID-19 samples from the United States, Italy and Spain. Sources were T cells, B-cell-depleted T cells, or PBMCs; the material itself was cDNA or gDNA.

CDR3 length equals 20 residues. Trimming took off 2 bases at V and 1 base at J, with 23 bases between the two ends. In the source study's methods: Nucleated cell number was recorded as an estimate derived from reference gene primer amplification. Here immunoSEQ multiplex PCR was the method, and the copy in TCRdb shows in-frame clones only, minus some. Clonal size and the V and J genes are those of that table, whereas D and trimming came from the DNA. In the table there are around 250,000 clones, around 90% of which are singletons. The J gene is TRBJ2-2, the V gene TRBV23-1; the D is unclear. TRBV23-1 is an ORF, with its function uncertain. This clonotype was obtained from a woman in her forties who had recovered from COVID-19. The sequenced sample was peripheral blood. The DNA for the CDR3 is TGCGCCAGCAGTCAACATATCCCGACATGCTCCAGGTGGAACACCGGGGAGCTGTTTTTT. This codes for CASSQHIPTCSRWNTGELFF.